The text below deals with one TCR beta chain. The antigen remains unidentified. J gave up 7 bases and V 6 bases, and 10 bases lay outside the gene matches. Germline V gene lookup returns CDR1 LNHDA and CDR2 SQIVND (reference sequence). This CDR3 has 15 amino acids. The data are from a study of cytomegalovirus exposure and HLA in healthy donors. Study conclusions and caveats: The study recorded over 150 TCR beta chains that were cytomegalovirus-associated.

Primers: 60 Vbeta forward and 13 Jbeta reverse. Repertoires were generated with immunoSEQ multiplex PCR, while TCRdb's copy carries only in-frame clones and drops some. The repertoire consists of about 86,000 clones, with 78% occurring once and the leading ten covering around 2.5%. The receptor was isolated from a male donor in good health and CMV-seropositive. The genes are TRBV19 and TRBJ2-2, with 8 bases lining up with TRBD1. The sample comprised PBMCs. CDR3 sequence reads: CASRRMTGEGGELFF. CDR3 bases: TGTGCCAGTAGAAGAATGACAGGGGAAGGCGGGGAGCTGTTTTTT.